The sequence of this TCR beta chain was determined in a study of tumor and adjacent non-tumor tissue in lung cancer (dated by TCRdb to between 2018 and 2020). Concerning the study at large: The cohort included some twelve adenocarcinoma, 2 squamous cell carcinoma and 1 small cell lung cancer patients. The study compared bulk TCRbeta repertoires between lung tumor tissue and matched distant non-tumor lung tissue from 15 lung cancer patients. The approximately 15 patients were aged roughly 31 to 80 years, included 10 men and 5 women, and had TNM stage I to III disease. For each patient, one tumor sample and one normal lung sample were taken, giving thirty paired specimens that underwent TCRbeta CDR3 sequencing. Sequencing generated a total of 125,075,908 productive TCRbeta reads, averaging roughly 3.9 million reads per sample. What the work shows at the level of the full study, not this receptor alone: A significantly larger cumulative share of the repertoire was made up by the top 100 clones in normal lung than in tumor tissue. Peripheral blood was not sequenced, so blood TCRbeta repertoires were not examined in the lung cancer patients of the study. TCR diversity was significantly higher in younger patients, and higher tumor TCR diversity was associated with shorter overall and disease-free survival. Tumor tissue showed significantly higher TCR diversity (inverse Simpson) than normal lung tissue, at around 450 vs 150 (P = 0.0075, Mann-Whitney U test). The cohort had only about 15 patients, and the authors noted that larger samples and more detailed clinical data are needed. The methods do not name the sequencing platform or mention unique molecular identifiers.

The sample holds a few counts of this clonotype. The antigen it recognizes is unknown. Nothing much larger sits one base from this clone, and base qualities are not available. Library preparation was by multiplex PCR. The sample was run on an Illumina HiSeq 2500. Following protocols modified from ARM-PCR, the researchers constructed TCRbeta libraries through three rounds of nested PCR with primers (Table S4). Before sequencing, PCR products of 200-500 bp were cut from the gel and purified using the QIAquick gel extraction kit. As for how the authors treated the data: Trimmomatic was used to clean the reads, FLASH merged the cleaned reads into complete CDR3 sequences, and MiTCR assigned the sequences to V(D)J germline segments. Clonal diversity was computed as the inverse Simpson's index with VDJtools. Productive reads were defined as in-frame sequences without a premature stop codon. TCRdb reprocessing: public reads trimmed at Q25 with fastp, clones called with MiXCR, in-frame beta chains kept. One record per CDR3 amino acid sequence lists the most common genes and DNA. TCRdb, rather than the study authors, made the V and J calls. This sample has 65,000 to 80,000 distinct CDR3 sequences in its table, and around three quarters of those were observed once. About 30% of the sample is taken by the ten largest.

The germline V gene (reference sequence) sets CDR1 to GTSNPN and CDR2 to SVGIG. The germline ends are 20 bases apart after V is trimmed by 5 bases and J by 6 bases. The CDR3 runs 15 amino acids, cysteine and phenylalanine included. Only CDR3 DNA is held: 45 bases, read in frame from base 1. RNA was isolated from bulk, unsorted tissue, and RNA quality was assessed with a NanoDrop ND-1000 and an Agilent 2100. The donors were newly diagnosed lung cancer patients admitted for thoracic surgery in China from August to November 2014 who had not received prior chemotherapy. Patients who had received previous radiotherapy or chemotherapy, or who had another concurrent cancer, were excluded from the study. Pieces of surgical tissue measuring about 1-2.1 cm3 were kept in RNAlater solution and held at -80 degrees C until needed.

This sequence was found in a man in his 60s with non-small cell lung cancer. What was sequenced was lung tumor tissue. The chain is made from TRBV30 and TRBJ2-1, with TRBD2 as a weak D call on 6 bases. The nucleotide sequence is TGTGCCTGGGTAAAGGGACTGACACTTTTCAATGAGCAGTTCTTC. It codes for CAWVKGLTLFNEQFF.